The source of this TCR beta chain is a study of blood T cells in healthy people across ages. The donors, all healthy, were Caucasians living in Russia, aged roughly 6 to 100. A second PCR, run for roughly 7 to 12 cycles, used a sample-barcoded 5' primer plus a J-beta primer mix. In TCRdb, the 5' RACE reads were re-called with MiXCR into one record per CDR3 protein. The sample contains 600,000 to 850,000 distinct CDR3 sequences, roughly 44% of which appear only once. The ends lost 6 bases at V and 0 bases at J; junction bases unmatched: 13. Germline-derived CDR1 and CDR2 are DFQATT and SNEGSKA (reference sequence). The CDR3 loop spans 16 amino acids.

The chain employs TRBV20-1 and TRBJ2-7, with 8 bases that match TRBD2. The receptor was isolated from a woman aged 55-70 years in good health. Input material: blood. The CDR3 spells CSARRPGLDSSYEQYF. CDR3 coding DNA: TGCAGTGCCCGACGACCGGGACTAGATAGCTCCTACGAGCAGTACTTC.